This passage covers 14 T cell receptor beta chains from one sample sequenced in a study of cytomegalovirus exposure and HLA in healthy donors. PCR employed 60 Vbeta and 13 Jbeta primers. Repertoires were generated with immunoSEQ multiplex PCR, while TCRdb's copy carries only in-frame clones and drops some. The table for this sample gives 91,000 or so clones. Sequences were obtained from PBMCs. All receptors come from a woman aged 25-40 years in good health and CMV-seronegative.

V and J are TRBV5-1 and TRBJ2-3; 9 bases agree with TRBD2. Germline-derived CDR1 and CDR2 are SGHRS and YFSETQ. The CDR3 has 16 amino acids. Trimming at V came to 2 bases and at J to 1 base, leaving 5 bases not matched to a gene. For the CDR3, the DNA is TGCGCCAGCAGCTTAGCATTAGCGGGGGGCACAGATACGCAGTATTTT. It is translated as CASSLALAGGTDTQYF. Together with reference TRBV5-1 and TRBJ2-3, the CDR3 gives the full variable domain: KAGVTQTPRYLIKTRGQQVTLSCSPISGHRSVSWYQQTPGQGLQFLFEYFSETQRNKGNFPGRFSGRQFSNSRSEMNVSTLELGDSALYLCASSLALAGGTDTQYFGPGTRLTVL.

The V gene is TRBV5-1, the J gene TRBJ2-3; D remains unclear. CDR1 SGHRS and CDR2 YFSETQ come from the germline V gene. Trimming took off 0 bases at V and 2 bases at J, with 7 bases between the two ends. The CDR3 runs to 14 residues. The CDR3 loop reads CASSLELNTDTQYF. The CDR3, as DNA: TGCGCCAGCAGCTTGGAACTAAACACAGATACGCAGTATTTT.

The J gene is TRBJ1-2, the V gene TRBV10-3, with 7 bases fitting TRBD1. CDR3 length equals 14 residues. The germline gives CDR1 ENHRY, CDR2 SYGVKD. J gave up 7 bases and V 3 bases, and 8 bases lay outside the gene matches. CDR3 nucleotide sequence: TGTGCCATCAGTGAACTCACAGGGGTTGCTGGCTACACCTTC. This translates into CAISELTGVAGYTF.

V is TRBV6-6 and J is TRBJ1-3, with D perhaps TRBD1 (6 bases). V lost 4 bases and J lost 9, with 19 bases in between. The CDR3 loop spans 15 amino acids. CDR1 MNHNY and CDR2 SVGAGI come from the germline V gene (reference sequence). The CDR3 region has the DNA TGTGCCAGCAGTTCGACGGGACAACTTATGACCACCATATATTTT. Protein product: CASSSTGQLMTTIYF.

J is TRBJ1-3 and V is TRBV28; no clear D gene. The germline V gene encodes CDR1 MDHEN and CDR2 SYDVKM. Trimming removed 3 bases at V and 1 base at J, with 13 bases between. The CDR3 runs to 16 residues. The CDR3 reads CASSFSFPGSGNTIYF. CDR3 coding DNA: TGTGCCAGCAGTTTTAGTTTCCCGGGGTCTGGAAACACCATATATTTT.

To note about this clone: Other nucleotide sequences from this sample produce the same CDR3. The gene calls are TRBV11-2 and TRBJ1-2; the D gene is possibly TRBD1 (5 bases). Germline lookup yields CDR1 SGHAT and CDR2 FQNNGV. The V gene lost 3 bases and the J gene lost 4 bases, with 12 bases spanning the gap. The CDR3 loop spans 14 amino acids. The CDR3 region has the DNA TGTGCCAGCAGCTTTGCTGACAGATCCTATGGCTACACCTTC. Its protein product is CASSFADRSYGYTF.

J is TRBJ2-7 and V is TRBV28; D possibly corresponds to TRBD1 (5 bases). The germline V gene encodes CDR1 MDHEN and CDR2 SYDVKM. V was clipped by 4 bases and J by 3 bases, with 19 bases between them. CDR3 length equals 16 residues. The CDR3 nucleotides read TGTGCCAGCAGTTCCGCTACCCAGGGTGGACGCTACGAGCAGTACTTC. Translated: CASSSATQGGRYEQYF.

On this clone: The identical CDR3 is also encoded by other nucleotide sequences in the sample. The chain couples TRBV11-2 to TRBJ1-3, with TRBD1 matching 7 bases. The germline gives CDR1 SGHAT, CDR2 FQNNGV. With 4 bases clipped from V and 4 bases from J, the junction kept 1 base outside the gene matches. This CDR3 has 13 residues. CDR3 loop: CASSSDRGNTIYF. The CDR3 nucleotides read TGTGCCAGCAGCTCGGACAGGGGAAACACCATATATTTT.

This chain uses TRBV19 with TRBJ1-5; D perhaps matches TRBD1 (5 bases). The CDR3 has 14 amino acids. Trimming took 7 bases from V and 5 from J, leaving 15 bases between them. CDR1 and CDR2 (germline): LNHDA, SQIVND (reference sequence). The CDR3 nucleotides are TGTGCCAGTACTAGACAGTATAACGATCAGCCCCAGCATTTT. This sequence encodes CASTRQYNDQPQHF.

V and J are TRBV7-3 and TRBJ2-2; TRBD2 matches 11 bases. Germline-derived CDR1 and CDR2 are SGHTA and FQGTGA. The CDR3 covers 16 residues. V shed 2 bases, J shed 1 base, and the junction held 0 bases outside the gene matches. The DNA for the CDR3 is TGTGCCAGCAGCTTAGGGACTAGCGGGAACACCGGGGAGCTGTTTTTT. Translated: CASSLGTSGNTGELFF. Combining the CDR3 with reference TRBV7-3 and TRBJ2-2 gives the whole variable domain GAGVSQTPSNKVTEKGKYVELRCDPISGHTALYWYRQSLGQGPEFLIYFQGTGAADDSGLPNDRFFAVRPEGSVSTLKIQRTERGDSAVYLCASSLGTSGNTGELFFGEGSRLTVL.

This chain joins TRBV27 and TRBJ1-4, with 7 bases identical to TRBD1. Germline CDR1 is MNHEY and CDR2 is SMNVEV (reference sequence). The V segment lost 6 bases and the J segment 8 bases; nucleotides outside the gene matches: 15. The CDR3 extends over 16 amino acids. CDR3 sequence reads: CASRSSRTGSWEKLFF. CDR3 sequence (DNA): TGTGCCAGCAGGAGTTCTCGGACAGGTTCGTGGGAAAAACTGTTTTTT. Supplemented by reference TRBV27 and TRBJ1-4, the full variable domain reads EAQVTQNPRYLITVTGKKLTVTCSQNMNHEYMSWYRQDPGLGLRQIYYSMNVEVTDKGDVPEGYKVSRKEKRNFPLILESPSPNQTSLYFCASRSSRTGSWEKLFFGSGTQLSVL.

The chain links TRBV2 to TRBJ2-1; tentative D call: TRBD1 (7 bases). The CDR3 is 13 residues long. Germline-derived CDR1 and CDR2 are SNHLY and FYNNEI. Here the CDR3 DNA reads TGTTCTCAGGGGGGTAGCTCCTACAATGAGCAGTTCTTC. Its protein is CSQGGSSYNEQFF.

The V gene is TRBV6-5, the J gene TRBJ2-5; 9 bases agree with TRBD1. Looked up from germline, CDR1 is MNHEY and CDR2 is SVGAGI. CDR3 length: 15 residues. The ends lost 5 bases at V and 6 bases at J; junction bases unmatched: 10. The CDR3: CASSLQGASGKTQYF. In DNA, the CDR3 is TGTGCCAGCAGTCTACAGGGGGCGTCGGGAAAGACCCAGTACTTC.

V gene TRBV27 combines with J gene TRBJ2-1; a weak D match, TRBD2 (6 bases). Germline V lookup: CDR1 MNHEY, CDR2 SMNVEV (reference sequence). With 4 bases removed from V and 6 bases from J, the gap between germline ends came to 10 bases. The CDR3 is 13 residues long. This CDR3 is CASSYGGSNEQFF. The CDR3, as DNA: TGTGCCAGCAGTTACGGGGGAAGCAATGAGCAGTTCTTC.